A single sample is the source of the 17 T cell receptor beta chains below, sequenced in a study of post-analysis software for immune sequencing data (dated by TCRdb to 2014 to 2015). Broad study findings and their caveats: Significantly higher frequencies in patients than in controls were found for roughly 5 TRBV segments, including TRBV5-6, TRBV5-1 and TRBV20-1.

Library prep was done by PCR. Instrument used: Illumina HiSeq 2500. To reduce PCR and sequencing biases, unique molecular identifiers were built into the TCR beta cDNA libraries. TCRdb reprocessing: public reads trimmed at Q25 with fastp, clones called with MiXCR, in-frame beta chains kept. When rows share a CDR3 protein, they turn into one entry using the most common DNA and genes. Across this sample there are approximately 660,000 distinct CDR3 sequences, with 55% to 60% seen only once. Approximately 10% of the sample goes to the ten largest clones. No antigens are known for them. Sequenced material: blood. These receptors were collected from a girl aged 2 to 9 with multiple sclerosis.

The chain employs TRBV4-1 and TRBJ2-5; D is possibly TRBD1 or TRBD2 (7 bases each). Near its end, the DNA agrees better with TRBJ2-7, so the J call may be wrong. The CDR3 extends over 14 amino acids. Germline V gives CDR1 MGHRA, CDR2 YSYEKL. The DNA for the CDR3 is TGCGCCAGCAGCCATGCAGGGGGACTATACGAGCAGTACTTC. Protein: CASSHAGGLYEQYF.

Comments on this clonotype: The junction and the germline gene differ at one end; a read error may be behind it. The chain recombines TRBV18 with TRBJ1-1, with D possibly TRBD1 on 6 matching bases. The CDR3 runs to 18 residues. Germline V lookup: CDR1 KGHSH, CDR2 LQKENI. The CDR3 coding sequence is TGTGCCAGCTCAGCACCGTGGAGAACAGGGAAGAGGAACACTGAAGCTTTCTTT. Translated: CASSAPWRTGKRNTEAFF.

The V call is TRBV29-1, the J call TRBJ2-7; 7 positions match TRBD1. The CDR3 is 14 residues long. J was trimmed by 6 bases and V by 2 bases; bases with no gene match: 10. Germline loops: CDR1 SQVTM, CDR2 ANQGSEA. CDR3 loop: CSVESLVGGGEQYF. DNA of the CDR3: TGCAGCGTTGAATCCCTGGTAGGGGGCGGCGAGCAGTACTTC.

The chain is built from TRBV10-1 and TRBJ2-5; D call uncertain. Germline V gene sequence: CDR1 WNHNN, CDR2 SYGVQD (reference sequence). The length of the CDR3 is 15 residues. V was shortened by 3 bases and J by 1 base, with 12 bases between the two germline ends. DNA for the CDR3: TGCGCCAGCAGTGAAACAGCAAGAACCCAAGAGACCCAGTACTTC. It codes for CASSETARTQETQYF.

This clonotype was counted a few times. For the CDR3, the DNA is TGTGCCACCTCCGGGACAGGCGGTGGGGTTGAGCAGTTCTTC. Its protein product is CATSGTGGGVEQFF. J is TRBJ2-1 and V is TRBV6-1; 8 bases match TRBD1. CDR1 MNHNS and CDR2 SASEGT come from the germline V gene. This CDR3 region has 14 residues. The V and J ends lost 10 bases and 9 bases, in that order; junction bases with no gene match: 14.

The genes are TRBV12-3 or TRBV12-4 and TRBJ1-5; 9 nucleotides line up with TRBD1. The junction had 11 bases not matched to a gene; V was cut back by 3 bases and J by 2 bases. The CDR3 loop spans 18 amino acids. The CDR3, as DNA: TGTGCCAGCAGTTTTCGCTCAGTGGGGGACAGGGGCAATCAGCCCCAGCATTTT. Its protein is CASSFRSVGDRGNQPQHF.

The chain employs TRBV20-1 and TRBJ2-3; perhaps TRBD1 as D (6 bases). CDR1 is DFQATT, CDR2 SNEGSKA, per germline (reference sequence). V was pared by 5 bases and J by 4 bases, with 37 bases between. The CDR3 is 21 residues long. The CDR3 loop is CSAGGAQGKVRTLGEPDTQYF. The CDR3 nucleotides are TGCAGTGCTGGGGGCGCACAGGGCAAGGTCCGAACGCTAGGCGAACCAGATACGCAGTATTTT.

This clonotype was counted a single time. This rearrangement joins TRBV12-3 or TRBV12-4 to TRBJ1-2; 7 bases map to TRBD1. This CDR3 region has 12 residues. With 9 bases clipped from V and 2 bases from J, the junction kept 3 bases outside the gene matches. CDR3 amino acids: CASTQGNYGYTF. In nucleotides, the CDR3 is TGTGCCAGTACACAGGGGAACTATGGCTACACCTTC.

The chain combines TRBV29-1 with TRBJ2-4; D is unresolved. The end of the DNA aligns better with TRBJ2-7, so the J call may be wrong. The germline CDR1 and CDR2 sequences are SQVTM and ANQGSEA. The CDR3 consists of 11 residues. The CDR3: CSVERASEQYF. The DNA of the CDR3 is TGCAGCGTTGAAAGGGCGAGCGAGCAGTACTTC.

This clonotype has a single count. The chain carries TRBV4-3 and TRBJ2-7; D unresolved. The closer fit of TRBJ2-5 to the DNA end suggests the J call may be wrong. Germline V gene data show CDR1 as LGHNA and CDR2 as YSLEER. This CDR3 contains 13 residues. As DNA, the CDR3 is TGCGCCAGCAGCCAAGATATCTATGAGACCCAGTACTTC. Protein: CASSQDIYETQYF.

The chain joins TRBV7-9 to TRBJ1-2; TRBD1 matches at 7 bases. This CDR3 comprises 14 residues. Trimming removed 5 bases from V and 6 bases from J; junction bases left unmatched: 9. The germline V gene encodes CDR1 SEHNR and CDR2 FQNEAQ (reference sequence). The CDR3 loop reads CASSTDRVDHGYTF. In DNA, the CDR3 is TGTGCCAGCAGCACCGACAGGGTAGATCATGGCTACACCTTC.

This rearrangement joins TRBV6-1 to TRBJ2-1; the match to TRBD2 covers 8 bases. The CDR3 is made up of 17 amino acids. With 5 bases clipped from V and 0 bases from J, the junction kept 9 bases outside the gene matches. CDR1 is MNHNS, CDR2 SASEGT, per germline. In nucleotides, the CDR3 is TGTGCCAGCAGTCCCCAAACCCTAGCGGGCTCCTACAATGAGCAGTTCTTC. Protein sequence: CASSPQTLAGSYNEQFF.

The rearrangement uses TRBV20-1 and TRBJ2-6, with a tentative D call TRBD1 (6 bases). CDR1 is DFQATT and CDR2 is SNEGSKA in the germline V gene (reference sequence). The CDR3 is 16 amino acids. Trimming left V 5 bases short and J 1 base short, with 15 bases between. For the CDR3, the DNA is TGCAGTGCTGGGGGCAGGGGTGGTTCTGGGGCCAACGTCCTGACTTTC. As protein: CSAGGRGGSGANVLTF.

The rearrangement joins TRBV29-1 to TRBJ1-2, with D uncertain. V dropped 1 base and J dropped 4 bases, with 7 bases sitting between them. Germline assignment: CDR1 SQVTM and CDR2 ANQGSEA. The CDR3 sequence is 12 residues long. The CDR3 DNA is TGCAGCGTTGAAGCGGATTCCTATGGCTACACCTTC. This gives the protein CSVEADSYGYTF.

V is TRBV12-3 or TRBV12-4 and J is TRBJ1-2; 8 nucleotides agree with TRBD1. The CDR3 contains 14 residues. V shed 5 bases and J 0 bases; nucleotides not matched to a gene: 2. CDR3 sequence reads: CASSRTGSNYGYTF. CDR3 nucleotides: TGTGCCAGCAGTAGGACAGGGTCTAACTATGGCTACACCTTC.

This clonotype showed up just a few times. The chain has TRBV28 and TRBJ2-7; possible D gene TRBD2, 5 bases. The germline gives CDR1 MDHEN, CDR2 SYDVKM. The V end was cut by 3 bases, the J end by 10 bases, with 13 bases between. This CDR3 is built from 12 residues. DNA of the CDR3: TGTGCCAGCAGTTTTTTCGGGGTGTCCCAGTACTTC. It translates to CASSFFGVSQYF. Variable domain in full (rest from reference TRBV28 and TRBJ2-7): DVKVTQSSRYLVKRTGEKVFLECVQDMDHENMFWYRQDPGLGLRLIYFSYDVKMKEKGDIPEGYSVSREKKERFSLILESASTNQTSMYLCASSFFGVSQYFGPGTRLTVT.

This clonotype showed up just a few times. The DNA for the CDR3 is TGTGCCAGCAGTTACCCACGACAGGATCCGGGTGGGAATGAGCAGTTCTTC. It translates to CASSYPRQDPGGNEQFF. This sequence joins TRBV6-6 and TRBJ2-1; a possible D gene is TRBD1 (6 bases). With 2 bases removed from V and 7 bases from J, the gap between germline ends came to 21 bases. Germline assignment: CDR1 MNHNY and CDR2 SVGAGI (reference sequence). The CDR3 has 17 residues.